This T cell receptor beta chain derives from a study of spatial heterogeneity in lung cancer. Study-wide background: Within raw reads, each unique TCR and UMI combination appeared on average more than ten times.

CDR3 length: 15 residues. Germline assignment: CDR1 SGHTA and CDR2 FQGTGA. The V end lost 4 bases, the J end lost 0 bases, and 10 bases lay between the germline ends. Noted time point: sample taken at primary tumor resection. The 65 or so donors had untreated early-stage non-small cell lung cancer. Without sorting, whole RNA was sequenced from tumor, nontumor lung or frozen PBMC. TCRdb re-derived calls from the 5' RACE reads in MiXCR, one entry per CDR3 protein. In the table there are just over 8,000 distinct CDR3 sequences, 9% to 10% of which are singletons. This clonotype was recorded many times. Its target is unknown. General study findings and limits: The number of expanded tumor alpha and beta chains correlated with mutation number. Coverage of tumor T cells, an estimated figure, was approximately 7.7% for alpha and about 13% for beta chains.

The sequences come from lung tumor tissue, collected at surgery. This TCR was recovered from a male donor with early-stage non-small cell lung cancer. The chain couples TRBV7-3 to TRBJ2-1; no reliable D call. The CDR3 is CASSSRKSSYNEQFF. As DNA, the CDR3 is TGTGCCAGCAGCTCCCGTAAGAGCTCCTACAATGAGCAGTTCTTC.